This T cell receptor (beta chain) was documented in a study of T cells after yellow fever vaccination (dated by TCRdb to 2018 to 2020). At the level of the whole study: The SMART-Seq v4 Ultra Low Input RNA kit was used to prepare libraries from fractions with low cell numbers. Bulk TCR alpha and beta repertoires were sequenced longitudinally to track T-cell clones before and after primary and booster YFV17D yellow fever vaccination. Two healthy male donors made up the cohort, one aged 18 to 30 years and the other aged 30 to 39 years. Blood samples were taken at several timepoints before and after primary and secondary immunization, and bulk PBMC replicates and cell subsets were isolated.

General conclusions and limits of the study: Compared with the primary T-cell response, the secondary T-cell response was weaker but faster, peaking on day 5 rather than day 15. Most clones expanded after primary vaccination (almost 97% of CD4 and approximately 86% of CD8) were re-detected after the booster, suggesting that broad memory maintenance occurred. A small fraction of clonotypes showed up in both the CD4 and CD8 compartments, probably as a result of convergent recombination. FACS-sorted repertoires could contain abundant contaminating clonotypes from the bulk population, so computational filtering was required. The study included only two donors, which limits how far the findings can be generalized.

The treatment or condition label corresponds to: live attenuated yellow fever vaccine strain. PBMCs were isolated from peripheral blood using a standard Ficoll-Paque protocol. With anti-CD3 and anti-CD8 staining plus a dextramer loaded with the yellow fever NS4B epitope peptide, the researchers sorted epitope-specific CD8 T cells. TriZol was used to extract RNA from bulk PBMCs, CD4 and CD8 fractions, and dextramer-positive and dextramer-negative fractions. V drops 0 bases and J drops 1 base, leaving 12 bases in between. Measured from the cysteine to the phenylalanine, the CDR3 is 16 residues long. The sequence is cut down to CDR3 DNA, 48 bases in frame from base 1. Sequences SGHTA (CDR1) and FQGNSA (CDR2) are obtained from the germline V gene. Synthesis of TCR cDNA relied on 5'RACE template switching, a step that introduced a universal primer site along with unique molecular identifiers. cDNA synthesis was primed from both the TCR alpha and TCR beta constant segments. Library amplification used two PCR steps, and the second PCR step added sample barcodes and sequencing adapters. Sequencing of the libraries was done on either Illumina HiSeq 2500 (2x100 bp) or NovaSeq (2x150 bp). In the paper's pipeline: MIGEC was used to demultiplex reads and collapse the reads into UMI consensus sequences, and MiXCR was used for V(D)J alignment. Using edgeR on replicate PBMC samples, clonotypes were called vaccine-responding if FDR was below 0.01 and the log2 fold change was above 5 up to day 15. Each bulk clonotype was labeled CD4 or CD8 based on which sequenced repertoire, CD4 or CD8, contained the clonotype at higher abundance. A clonotype counted as NS4B-specific if enriched at least 10-fold in dextramer-positive versus dextramer-negative fractions, with CD4-biased clonotypes left out. Clones were called with MiXCR by TCRdb after fastp trimmed the public reads at Q25, and only in-frame beta chains were retained. Rows are combined by CDR3 protein, so each entry shows the most common genes and DNA. The V and J calls and clone size come from TCRdb's table, not from the authors' own analysis. This sample has around 40,000 distinct CDR3 sequences in its table, and 6.8% of those were observed once. The ten top clones hold 15% of the sample.

This clonotype was recorded many times. Base qualities are not recorded, but no much larger clone differs from it by a single base. Here the sequenced sample was CD8+ T cells not binding an NS4B(214-222) dextramer, sorted from PBMCs, taken 45 days after the yellow fever booster vaccination. The intended sense of this specimen's cell subset or site label: NS4B epitope dextramer-negative CD8 T cells. In this chain, TRBV7-2 is recombined with TRBJ2-5; TRBD2 could be the D gene, as 6 bases match. The clonotype originates from a man younger than 40 who received the YFV17D yellow fever vaccine. The CDR3 region has the sequence CASSLAEASVQETQYF. The nucleotide sequence reads as follows: TGTGCCAGCAGCTTAGCGGAGGCTAGCGTCCAAGAGACCCAGTACTTC.